This is a list of T cell receptor beta chains from one sample in a study of T-cell memory formation after mild COVID-19. MiXCR, applied by TCRdb to the 5' RACE reads, yields one record per CDR3 protein. The data show 350,000 to 550,000 distinct CDR3 sequences, about a sixth seen once. The sequenced sample consisted of PBMCs or a T cell subset sorted from them (not recorded which). These receptors all stem from a man between 18 and 29 years old who had mild COVID-19 (a few samples of this study predate the infection). Cell type and time point are not known. Both conserved end residues are part of each CDR3. The D gene is left open where the match is weak. The size of a clone is reported for some rows only, either as once, few or many, or as a class for expanded clones.

clone size	J gene	D gene	V gene	CDR3 DNA	CDR3 protein
.	TRBJ2-1	TRBD1	TRBV27	TGTGCCAGCAGAATGACAGGGGTTGGTTCAAATGAGCAGTTCTTC	CASRMTGVGSNEQFF
.	TRBJ2-2	TRBD1	TRBV11-2	TGTGCCAGCACCCATGGGACAGGGGTAACCGGGGAGCTGTTTTTT	CASTHGTGVTGELFF
few	TRBJ1-1	.	TRBV7-2	TGTGCCAGCAGCAGAACCGGACAAGTTTTTGACTTT	CASSRTGQVFDF
many	TRBJ2-7	.	TRBV12-3/TRBV12-4	TGTGCCAGCAGTTTGGTGGGGGATTCCTACGAGCAGTACTTC	CASSLVGDSYEQYF
.	TRBJ1-1	.	TRBV6-5	TGTGCCAGCAGTTGGCTGGGAGTAGACACTGAAGCTTTCTTT	CASSWLGVDTEAFF
few	TRBJ2-1	TRBD2	TRBV4-1	TGCGCCAGCAGCCAAGGGCTAGCGGACTCCTACAATGAGCAGTTCTTC	CASSQGLADSYNEQFF
.	TRBJ2-3	.	TRBV12-5	TGTGCTAGTGGTTACAGTTGGAGCACAGATACGCAGTATTTT	CASGYSWSTDTQYF
.	TRBJ1-6	.	TRBV6-5	TGTGCCAGCAGTTACGAGGGTGGATGGGGGGATAATTCACCCCTCCACTTT	CASSYEGGWGDNSPLHF
few	TRBJ2-1	.	TRBV4-3	TGCGCCAGCAGCCTCCGGGTGACGGGGGGCGAAAAGGCTTGGTTC	CASSLRVTGGEKAWF
.	TRBJ2-2	.	TRBV4-3	TGCGCCAGCAGCCAAGATCCAACGGGGGTAGGCACCGGGGAGCTGTTTTTT	CASSQDPTGVGTGELFF
.	TRBJ2-5	TRBD1	TRBV7-9	TGTGCCAGCAGCGCGCGGGACAGGTACCAAGAGACCCAGTACTTC	CASSARDRYQETQYF
.	TRBJ2-3	.	TRBV6-2/TRBV6-3	TGTGCCAGCGGTCTAAGCACAGATACGCAGTATTTT	CASGLSTDTQYF
few	TRBJ2-7	.	TRBV24-1	TGTGCCACCAGTGATTCCGCCGGGTACGAGCAGTACTTC	CATSDSAGYEQYF
many	TRBJ2-3	TRBD2	TRBV12-3/TRBV12-4	TGTGCCAGCAGTTTAGGGGCTAGCGGAGACACAGATACGCAGTATTTT	CASSLGASGDTDTQYF
.	TRBJ2-5	.	TRBV20-1	TGCAGTGCTAGAAATCAGGGGATAGGCCAAGAGACCCAGTACTTC	CSARNQGIGQETQYF
few	TRBJ2-5	.	TRBV12-3/TRBV12-4	TGTGCCAGCAGATATACCGGGGTCCAAGAGACCCAGTACTTC	CASRYTGVQETQYF
few	TRBJ2-3	TRBD2	TRBV5-1	TGCGCCAGCAGCGAAATTAGCGGGGGGTTCTCAGATACGCAGTATTTT	CASSEISGGFSDTQYF
few	TRBJ2-5	TRBD2	TRBV29-1	TGCAGCGGGCGGGAGGGGGTAGAGACCCAGTACTTC	CSGREGVETQYF
.	TRBJ1-1	TRBD1	TRBV6-5	TGTGCCAGCAGACACAGGGGAACGCCTGAAGCTTTCTTT	CASRHRGTPEAFF
.	TRBJ2-1	.	TRBV19	TGTGCCAGTAGTGGGGTTGGTGAGCAGTTCTTC	CASSGVGEQFF
.	TRBJ2-1	TRBD1	TRBV7-9	TGTGCCAGCAACTCTTACCCCAACCGGGACAGGGCACTCAATGAGCAGTTCTTC	CASNSYPNRDRALNEQFF
.	TRBJ2-5	TRBD1	TRBV12-3/TRBV12-4	TGTGCCAGCAGTTTAGGACAGGGCCACCGAACCCAGTACTTC	CASSLGQGHRTQYF
.	TRBJ2-6	TRBD1	TRBV5-1	TGCGCCAGCAGCTCGACGACAGGGGGAGGTCCTGGGGCCAACGTCCTGACTTTC	CASSSTTGGGPGANVLTF
few	TRBJ2-5	.	TRBV7-9	TGTGCCAGCAGCTTAATGGGACCCGCGCTCGGTACCCAGTACTTC	CASSLMGPALGTQYF
.	TRBJ2-2	.	TRBV2	TGTGCCAGCAGTCGTCAGGGATACCCCACCGGGGAGCTGTTTTTT	CASSRQGYPTGELFF
.	TRBJ2-3	.	TRBV4-1	TGCGCCAGCAGCCAGCCCGCCGGAACGCAGTATTTT	CASSQPAGTQYF
.	TRBJ1-5	.	TRBV4-3	TGCGCCAGCAGCCAGGAGAGCAATCAGCCCCAGCATTTT	CASSQESNQPQHF
few	TRBJ2-5	.	TRBV5-6	TGTGCCAGCAGCTTCGGGACTCCCAGACAAGAGACCCAGTACTTC	CASSFGTPRQETQYF
many	TRBJ2-2	TRBD2	TRBV7-6	TGTGCCAGCAGCTTTAGCGGGGTTGGGACCGGGGAGCTGTTTTTT	CASSFSGVGTGELFF
.	TRBJ1-5	.	TRBV20-1	TGCAGTGCTTCTCCTTCGCAGGGAATGAGCAATCAGCCCCAGCATTTT	CSASPSQGMSNQPQHF
.	TRBJ2-2	.	TRBV12-5	TGTGCTAGTGAGGTTTTGAACGACACATTGAACACCGGGGAGCTGTTTTTT	CASEVLNDTLNTGELFF
few	TRBJ1-4	.	TRBV7-2	TGTGCCAGCGGATTCTCCTCGACATCGGGAGTGTTTTTT	CASGFSSTSGVFF
few	TRBJ2-7	.	TRBV6-2/TRBV6-3	TGTGCCACTGGGGACACCTTAGGCTACGAGCAGTACTTC	CATGDTLGYEQYF
few	TRBJ1-5	.	TRBV12-3/TRBV12-4	TGTGCCAGCAGTCCAAGGGTCAGGCAGCCCCAGCATTTT	CASSPRVRQPQHF
.	TRBJ1-1	.	TRBV21-1	TGTGCCAGCAGCAATAAGGGGAGAGGGGGAAGGGGCACTGAAGCTTTCTTT	CASSNKGRGGRGTEAFF
.	TRBJ2-1	.	TRBV12-3/TRBV12-4	TGTGCCAGCAGTTTCCAGGGAGGCGATGAGCAGTTCTTC	CASSFQGGDEQFF
.	TRBJ2-5	TRBD2	TRBV7-2	TGTGCCAGCAGCGCCGGACTAGCGCGGGGGGAGACCCAGTACTTC	CASSAGLARGETQYF
few	TRBJ2-7	.	TRBV3-1	TGTGCCAGCAGCCGATCGTCGCAGGGTTACGAGCAGTACTTC	CASSRSSQGYEQYF
many	TRBJ2-2	.	TRBV7-2	TGTGCCAGCAGCTTCACGAACACCGGGGAGCTGTTTTTT	CASSFTNTGELFF
many	TRBJ2-6	.	TRBV5-6	TGTGCCAGCAGACGAACTGGTGGGGCCAACGTCCTGACTTTC	CASRRTGGANVLTF
.	TRBJ1-1	.	TRBV5-4	TGTGCCAGTTCCCGGTCGAACACTGAAGCTTTCTTT	CASSRSNTEAFF
few	TRBJ1-1	.	TRBV7-2	TGTGCCAGCAGCCTCCAGCGGACTGAAGCTTTCTTT	CASSLQRTEAFF
few	TRBJ2-1	.	TRBV24-1	TGTGCCACCAGTGGCGGCAGGAGCTCCTACAATGAGCAGTTCTTC	CATSGGRSSYNEQFF
medium-sized	TRBJ2-5	.	TRBV7-9	TGTGCCAGCAGCTTAGTTGGGACGGAGACCCAGTACTTC	CASSLVGTETQYF
.	TRBJ2-1	TRBD2	TRBV9	TGTGCCAGCAGCTTCGGCGGGACTAGCGGGGTAGGCAATGAGCAGTTCTTC	CASSFGGTSGVGNEQFF